This T cell receptor beta chain was documented in a study of blood T cell repertoires in COVID-19. Study summary: Both acute and convalescent COVID-19 samples were obtained from the United States, Italy and Spain.

Clones were read by immunoSEQ multiplex PCR, and TCRdb kept only the in-frame ones, dropping some. The sample carries roughly 200,000 clones, about 80% recorded once. This clone came up once. Deletions cut 11 bases from V and 1 base from J, with 14 bases between. The germline gives CDR1 SGHAT, CDR2 FQNNGV. There are 13 residues in the CDR3. This TCR came from a man in his sixties with acute or convalescent COVID-19. The sample comprised peripheral blood. This rearrangement joins TRBV11-2 to TRBJ1-1; D is unresolved. CDR3 bases: TGTGCCGGCACTAAGACTGGGAACACTGAAGCTTTCTTT. Its translation: CAGTKTGNTEAFF.